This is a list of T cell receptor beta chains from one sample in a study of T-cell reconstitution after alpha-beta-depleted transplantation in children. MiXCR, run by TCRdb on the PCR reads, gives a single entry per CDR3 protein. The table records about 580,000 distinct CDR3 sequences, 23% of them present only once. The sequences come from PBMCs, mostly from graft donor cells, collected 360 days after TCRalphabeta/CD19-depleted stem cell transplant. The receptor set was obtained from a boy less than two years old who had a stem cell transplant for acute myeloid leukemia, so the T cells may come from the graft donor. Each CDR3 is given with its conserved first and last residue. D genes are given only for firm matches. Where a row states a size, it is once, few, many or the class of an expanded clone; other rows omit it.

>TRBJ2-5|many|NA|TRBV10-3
CAISEPRDTTQETQYF
TGTGCCATCAGTGAGCCCAGGGACACCACACAAGAGACCCAGTACTTC
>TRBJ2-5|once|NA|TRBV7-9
CASSPSRGPGETQYF
TGTGCCAGCAGCCCATCACGGGGGCCGGGAGAGACCCAGTACTTC
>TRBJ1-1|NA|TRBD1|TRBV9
CASSDAGGGTEAFF
TGTGCCAGCAGCGATGCAGGGGGGGGCACTGAAGCTTTCTTT
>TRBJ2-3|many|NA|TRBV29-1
CSVEKTGADTQYF
TGCAGCGTTGAAAAGACCGGAGCAGATACGCAGTATTTT
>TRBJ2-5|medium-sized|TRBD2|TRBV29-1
CSVGSGEKETQYF
TGCAGCGTTGGTAGCGGGGAGAAGGAGACCCAGTACTTC
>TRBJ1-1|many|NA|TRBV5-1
CASSPLDGGTEAFF
TGCGCCAGCAGCCCCTTGGATGGGGGCACTGAAGCTTTCTTT
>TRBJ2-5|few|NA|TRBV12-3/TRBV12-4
CASSFGGFRDETQYF
TGTGCCAGCAGTTTCGGGGGATTTAGGGATGAGACCCAGTACTTC
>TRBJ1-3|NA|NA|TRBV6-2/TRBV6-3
CASRSTGSGNTIYF
TGTGCCAGCAGATCAACAGGGTCTGGAAACACCATATATTTT
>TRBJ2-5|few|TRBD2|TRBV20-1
CSARDGAGGRRETQYF
TGCAGTGCTAGAGATGGGGCGGGGGGGCGGAGGGAGACCCAGTACTTC
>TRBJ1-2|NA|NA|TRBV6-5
CASSYQQRGGYTF
TGTGCCAGCAGTTACCAACAGAGAGGGGGCTACACCTTC
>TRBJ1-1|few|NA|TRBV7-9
CASSWTNRDTEAFF
TGTGCCAGCAGCTGGACCAACCGGGACACTGAAGCTTTCTTT
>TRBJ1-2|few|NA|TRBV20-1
CSAPEAGPWGYGYTF
TGCAGTGCACCCGAGGCGGGACCATGGGGCTATGGCTACACCTTC
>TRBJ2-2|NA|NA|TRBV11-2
CASSLVGARTGELFF
TGTGCCAGCAGCTTAGTGGGGGCACGGACCGGGGAGCTGTTTTTT
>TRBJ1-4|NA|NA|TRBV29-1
CSVETEGLVDEKLFF
TGCAGCGTTGAGACGGAAGGCTTAGTTGACGAAAAACTGTTTTTT
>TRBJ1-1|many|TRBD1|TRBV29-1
CSSGGVGTEAFF
TGCAGCTCAGGGGGTGTCGGCACTGAAGCTTTCTTT
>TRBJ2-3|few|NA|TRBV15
CATSRSMGVGADTQYF
TGTGCCACCAGCAGATCAATGGGGGTAGGGGCAGATACGCAGTATTTT
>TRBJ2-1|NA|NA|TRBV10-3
CAISDLRGGGGVGYNEQFF
TGTGCCATCAGTGACCTCAGAGGGGGGGGCGGGGTCGGCTACAATGAGCAGTTCTTC
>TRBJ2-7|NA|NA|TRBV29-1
CSVGRGLTYEQYF
TGCAGCGTTGGGCGGGGTTTAACCTACGAGCAGTACTTC
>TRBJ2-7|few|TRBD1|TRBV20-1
CSARVQGATNEQYF
TGCAGTGCTCGAGTACAGGGGGCTACCAACGAGCAGTACTTC
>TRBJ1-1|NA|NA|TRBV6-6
CASSYAQGAEAFF
TGTGCCAGCAGTTACGCACAGGGCGCTGAAGCTTTCTTT
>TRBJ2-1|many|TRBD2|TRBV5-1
CASSRLSSGGRNEQFF
TGCGCCAGCAGCCGTTTGAGTAGCGGGGGTCGCAATGAGCAGTTCTTC
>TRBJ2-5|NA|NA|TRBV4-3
CASSPLTGAPQETQYF
TGCGCCAGCAGCCCCCTAACCGGGGCTCCGCAAGAGACCCAGTACTTC
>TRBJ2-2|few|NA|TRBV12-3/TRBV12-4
CASTNRWVETAGELFF
TGTGCCAGCACCAATCGGTGGGTGGAGACCGCCGGGGAGCTGTTTTTT
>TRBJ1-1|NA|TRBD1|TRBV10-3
CAISVRQGTEAFF
TGTGCCATCAGTGTGAGACAGGGCACTGAAGCTTTCTTT
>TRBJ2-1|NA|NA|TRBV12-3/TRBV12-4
CASSFPGEKRLPYNEQFF
TGTGCCAGCAGTTTCCCCGGGGAGAAGAGATTACCCTACAATGAGCAGTTCTTC